A single sample gave rise to the 13 T cell receptor beta chains below, sequenced in a study of T cell responses to AZD1222 COVID-19 vaccine (dated by TCRdb to the early 2020s). The library was built by means of the immunoSEQ multiplex PCR assay. Drawn from immuneACCESS, this table holds only the in-frame rearrangements with V and J called that TCRdb kept. Clones are partly lost; checked studies trace under half to an unresolved V gene and leave the rest unexplained. The sample data list some 96,000 clones, and approximately 90% of these were observed just once. 2.5% to 3% of the sample goes to the ten largest clones. The time point label, read with the paper, signifies: baseline before first vaccination. This sample comprised peripheral blood, obtained on day 0 of AZD1222 vaccination. Receptors were obtained from an adult in good health.

This clone has only one observation. The V gene is TRBV14, the J gene TRBJ2-7; D is perhaps TRBD1 (6 bases). Deletions cut 4 bases from V and 0 bases from J, with 13 bases between. Germline loops: CDR1 SGHDN, CDR2 FVKESK. CDR3 length: 15 residues. CDR3 in amino acids: CASSRQQGSSYEQYF. The CDR3 DNA reads TGTGCCAGCAGCCGGCAACAGGGCAGCTCCTACGAGCAGTACTTC.

V and J are TRBV9 and TRBJ2-2, with 11 bases lining up with TRBD2. With V trimmed by 3 bases and J by 4 bases, 11 bases remained unmatched. Germline V gene lookup returns CDR1 SGDLS and CDR2 YYNGEE. The CDR3 covers 18 residues. CDR3 DNA: TGTGCCAGCAGCGGCTTAGCGGGAGGGCCTTTAGGCACCGGGGAGCTGTTTTTT. It specifies CASSGLAGGPLGTGELFF.

The CDR3 coding sequence is TGTGCCAGCAGCACCGGGGACTTACTTTTTAGCAATCAGCCCCAGCATTTT. This codes for CASSTGDLLFSNQPQHF. The chain combines TRBV28 with TRBJ1-5; perhaps TRBD1 as D (5 bases). The length of the CDR3 is 17 residues. The germline V gene has CDR1 MDHEN and CDR2 SYDVKM. V shed 6 bases and J shed 0 bases, with 18 bases lying between them.

V and J are TRBV11-3 and TRBJ2-2; unclear D gene. Germline V gives CDR1 SGHNT, CDR2 YENEEA. The CDR3 is 13 amino acids. V shed 5 bases and J shed 0 bases, with 4 bases lying between them. The CDR3 nucleotides are TGTGCCAGCAGCGAGGCGAACACCGGGGAGCTGTTTTTT. This gives the protein CASSEANTGELFF.

The rearrangement links TRBV28 to TRBJ2-1; 12 nucleotides line up with TRBD2. After removal of 3 bases from V and 4 bases from J, the junction contained 4 bases not matched to a gene. Germline V CDR1 and CDR2: MDHEN, SYDVKM. The CDR3 is made up of 16 amino acids. In DNA, the CDR3 is TGTGCCAGCAGTTTTATAGGACTAGCGGGATACAATGAGCAGTTCTTC. Translation: CASSFIGLAGYNEQFF.

The V call is TRBV4-1, the J call TRBJ2-7; possibly TRBD1 for D (6 bases). V gave up 4 bases and J gave up 5 bases, with 18 bases separating them. The germline gives CDR1 MGHRA, CDR2 YSYEKL. There are 15 residues in the CDR3. The CDR3, as DNA: TGCGCCAGCAGCCTCCCGGGCCCAGAGGGGGACGAGCAGTACTTC. Its protein is CASSLPGPEGDEQYF.

The gene calls are TRBV18 and TRBJ2-7; D possibly corresponds to TRBD1 (6 bases). The CDR3 length is 13 residues. Germline CDR1 is KGHSH and CDR2 is LQKENI. V dropped 1 base and J dropped 3 bases, with 7 bases sitting between them. The CDR3 DNA reads as TGTGCCAGCTCACCACTACAGGGCTACGAGCAGTACTTC. Translating gives CASSPLQGYEQYF.

V usage is TRBV30 and J usage is TRBJ1-3, with a weak D call TRBD1 (6 bases). V was pared by 1 base and J by 5 bases, with 15 bases between. Germline V gene data show CDR1 as GTSNPN and CDR2 as SVGIG (reference sequence). This CDR3 region has 15 residues. The CDR3 DNA sequence: TGTGCCTGGAGTGAGAGGGGGGGGCGTCGAAACACCATATATTTT. Translated: CAWSERGGRRNTIYF.

In its sample, this clone was seen a few times. The chain couples TRBV5-1 to TRBJ1-3, with no clear D. The germline V gene has CDR1 SGHRS and CDR2 YFSETQ. This CDR3 has 18 residues. The ends were cut back, 0 bases at V and 2 bases at J, with 18 bases in the middle. CDR3 sequence (DNA): TGCGCCAGCAGCTTGGGTACAGATCGTGGTATGGCTGGAAACACCATATATTTT. Its protein product is CASSLGTDRGMAGNTIYF. The entire variable domain, with the rest obtained from reference TRBV5-1 and TRBJ1-3, is as follows: KAGVTQTPRYLIKTRGQQVTLSCSPISGHRSVSWYQQTPGQGLQFLFEYFSETQRNKGNFPGRFSGRQFSNSRSEMNVSTLELGDSALYLCASSLGTDRGMAGNTIYFGEGSWLTVV.

To note about this clone: Germline and junction disagree at one end, which may indicate a read error. The chain links TRBV7-7 to TRBJ2-3; 7 positions match TRBD1. This CDR3 region has 16 residues. The germline V gene encodes CDR1 SSHAT and CDR2 FNYEAQ (reference sequence). CDR3 sequence reads: CASSAGGIFSTDTQYF. For the CDR3, the DNA is TGTGCTAGCAGCGCAGGGGGTATTTTTAGCACAGATACGCAGTATTTT.

The chain couples TRBV7-9 to TRBJ1-1, with unresolved D. CDR3 length equals 14 residues. Germline-derived CDR1 and CDR2 are SEHNR and FQNEAQ (reference sequence). V lost 0 bases and J 3 bases, leaving 8 bases between the germline ends. The CDR3 spells CASSLALRDTEAFF. CDR3 in DNA: TGTGCCAGCAGCTTAGCCTTGAGGGACACTGAAGCTTTCTTT.

The V call is TRBV9, the J call TRBJ1-5, with D hard to call. The CDR3 length is 17 residues. Between the trimmed V and J ends, which lost 0 bases and 0 bases, there was a span of 13 bases. The germline V gene encodes CDR1 SGDLS and CDR2 YYNGEE. As DNA, the CDR3 is TGTGCCAGCAGCGTAGGCCCGGACGGGTATAGCAATCAGCCCCAGCATTTT. Its translation: CASSVGPDGYSNQPQHF.

This clone was detected only once. The V call is TRBV24-1, the J call TRBJ2-5, with 9 bases fitting TRBD1. V shed 2 bases, J shed 4 bases, and the junction held 7 bases outside the gene matches. Per the germline V gene, CDR1 is KGHDR and CDR2 is SFDVKD. The CDR3 runs to 16 residues. The CDR3 protein is CATSDSVTGGGETQYF. For the CDR3, the DNA is TGTGCCACCAGTGATTCAGTGACAGGGGGTGGAGAGACCCAGTACTTC.